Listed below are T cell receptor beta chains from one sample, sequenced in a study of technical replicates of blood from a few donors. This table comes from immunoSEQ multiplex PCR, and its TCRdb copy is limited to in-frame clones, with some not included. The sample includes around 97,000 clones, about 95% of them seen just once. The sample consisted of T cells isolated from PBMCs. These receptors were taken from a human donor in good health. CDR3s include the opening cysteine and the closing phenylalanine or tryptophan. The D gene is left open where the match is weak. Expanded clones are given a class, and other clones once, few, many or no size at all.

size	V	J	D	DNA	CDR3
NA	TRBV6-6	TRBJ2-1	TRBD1	TGTGCCGGTACAGGGGAAGACAATGAGCAGTTCTTC	CAGTGEDNEQFF
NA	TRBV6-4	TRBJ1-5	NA	TGTGCCAGCAGTGACGGTGGGGGGAGCCAGCCCCAGCATTTT	CASSDGGGSQPQHF
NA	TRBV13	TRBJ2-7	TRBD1	TGTGCCAGCAGCCCAGTAGGGACAGGATACGAGCAGTACTTC	CASSPVGTGYEQYF
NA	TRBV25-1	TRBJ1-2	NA	TGTGCCAGCAGTGAATGGGAGGGTGGCTACACCTTC	CASSEWEGGYTF
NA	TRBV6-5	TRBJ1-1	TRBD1	TGTGCCAGCATCCCCGGGACAGGGCCGGTAGAAGCTTTCTTT	CASIPGTGPVEAFF
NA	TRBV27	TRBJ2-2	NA	TGTGCCAGCACATGGTCGAGGGACGGGGAGCTGTTTTTT	CASTWSRDGELFF
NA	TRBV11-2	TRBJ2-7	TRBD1	TGTGCCAGCAGCTCGACAGGGCACGAGCAGTACTTC	CASSSTGHEQYF
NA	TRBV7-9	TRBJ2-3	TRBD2	TGTGCCAGCAGCTTAGCGGGACTAGGAACAGATACGCAGTATTTT	CASSLAGLGTDTQYF
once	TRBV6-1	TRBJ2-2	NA	TGTGCCAGCAAGGTGGAAGCGCTAATCACCGGGGAGCTGTTTTTT	CASKVEALITGELFF
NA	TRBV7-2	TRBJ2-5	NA	TGTGCCAGCAGCTTCGGCCGGGGTGTTCAAGAGACCCAGTACTTC	CASSFGRGVQETQYF
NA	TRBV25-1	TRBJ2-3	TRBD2	TGTGCCAGCAGTAAAGGACTAGCGGGAGTCTCGGATACGCAGTATTTT	CASSKGLAGVSDTQYF
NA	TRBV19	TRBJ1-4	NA	TGTGCCAGTAGACCTAACCAGGGGTCTAATGAAAAACTGTTTTTT	CASRPNQGSNEKLFF
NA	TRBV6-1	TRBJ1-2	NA	TGTGCCAGCAGTGAAACCGGGGTTTATGGCTACACCTTC	CASSETGVYGYTF
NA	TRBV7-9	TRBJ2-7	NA	TGTGCCAGCAGCTCCCTAGGACTTTCCTACGAGCAGTACTTC	CASSSLGLSYEQYF
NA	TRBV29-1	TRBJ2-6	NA	TGCAGCGCCGTAACAGGGTCGGTCCTGACTTTC	CSAVTGSVLTF
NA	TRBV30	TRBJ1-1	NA	TGTGCCTGGCTATCTATGAACACTGAAGCTTTCTTT	CAWLSMNTEAFF
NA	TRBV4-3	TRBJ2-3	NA	TGCGCCAGCAGCCATGCCGAGGGGGTGGCCGATACGCAGTATTTT	CASSHAEGVADTQYF
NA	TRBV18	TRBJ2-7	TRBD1	TGTGCCAGCTCACCATCCGGGACAGCAGTCTACGAGCAGTACTTC	CASSPSGTAVYEQYF
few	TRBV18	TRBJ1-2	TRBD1	TGTGCCAGCTCACCTGGACAGGGGGCTAACTATGGCTACACCTTC	CASSPGQGANYGYTF
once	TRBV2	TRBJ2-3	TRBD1	TGTGCCAGCAAGACCGGGACAGGGGTAGATACGCAGTATTTT	CASKTGTGVDTQYF
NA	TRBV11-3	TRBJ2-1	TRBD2	TGTGCCAGCAGCTTGTCTAGCGGGGCGATCTACAATGAGCAGTTCTTC	CASSLSSGAIYNEQFF
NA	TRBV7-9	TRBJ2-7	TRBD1	TGTGCCAGCAGCTTTCTACCGGGACAGAGCTACGAGCAGTACTTC	CASSFLPGQSYEQYF
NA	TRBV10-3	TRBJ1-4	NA	TGTGCCATCAGGGACCCCCTAGGGGGAAAACTGTTTTTT	CAIRDPLGGKLFF